This T cell receptor beta chain is drawn from a study of chronic HIV infection and antiretroviral therapy (dated by TCRdb to 2013 to 2016). The library was built by means of 5' RACE. TCRdb records Illumina MiSeq as the sequencer. The raw public data were reprocessed by TCRdb itself: fastp quality trimming at Q25, MiXCR clonotype calling, in-frame beta chains only. Records with the same CDR3 protein are collapsed into one entry carrying the most frequent genes and DNA. The sample data list about 38,000 distinct CDR3 sequences, and about 7.4% of these were observed just once. 2.9% of the sample is taken by the ten largest. Relative to its sample, this clonotype is medium-sized (0.01 to 0.1%). Its antigen is unknown. Qualities for individual bases were not recorded, and no much larger clone is one base off. Based on the germline V gene (reference sequence), the CDR1 and CDR2 sequences are SGHNT and YYREEE. V and J are truncated by 4 bases and 6 bases respectively, leaving an intervening sequence of 18 bases. The CDR3 has 15 amino acids, counting the end cysteine and phenylalanine. This entry keeps only the CDR3 DNA: 45 bases, framed from base 1.

The receptor was isolated from an adult who had HIV and had not received antiretroviral therapy, or was an uninfected healthy control (not recorded which). Input material: peripheral blood. The V gene is TRBV5-4 and the J gene is TRBJ2-3, with the identity of the D gene unclear. The sequenced DNA is TGTGCCAGCAGCGGCCGTCCTCTTGAATCGGATACGCAGTATTTT. The encoded protein is CASSGRPLESDTQYF.